These 14 T cell receptor beta chains were all obtained from the same sample, sequenced in a study of T cells after yellow fever vaccination. A single record per CDR3 protein comes from TCRdb applying MiXCR to the 5' RACE reads. The data hold tens of thousands of distinct CDR3 sequences, with approximately 8% observed a single time. The sequences come from CD8+ T cells sorted from PBMCs, collected 15 days after the yellow fever booster vaccination. These receptors all come from a young man who received the YFV17D yellow fever vaccine.

This clonotype was observed many times. This sequence joins TRBV7-9 and TRBJ2-2, with D possibly TRBD1 on 5 matching bases. From germline, CDR1 is SEHNR and CDR2 FQNEAQ (reference sequence). The CDR3 extends over 12 amino acids. CDR3 protein: CAHTSGYGELFF. The CDR3 DNA reads TGTGCACACACGTCAGGGTACGGGGAGCTGTTTTTT.

This clonotype has a count of ten or more. This rearrangement joins TRBV12-3 or TRBV12-4 to TRBJ1-1; D gene uncertain. V was shortened by 6 bases and J by 4 bases, with 6 bases between the two germline ends. This CDR3 is 11 amino acids long. CDR3 nucleotides: TGTGCCAGCAGCCCATCCACTGAAGCTTTCTTT. It specifies CASSPSTEAFF.

Ten or more counts support this clonotype. V and J are TRBV29-1 and TRBJ2-1; maybe TRBD1 (5 bases). CDR1 and CDR2 from the germline V gene are SQVTM and ANQGSEA. With 7 bases removed from V and 5 bases from J, the gap between germline ends came to 15 bases. The CDR3 totals 13 residues. The CDR3 sequence: CSGRTSDNNEQFF. CDR3 coding DNA: TGCAGCGGGCGGACGTCGGACAACAATGAGCAGTTCTTC.

This clonotype has ten or more counts. The gene calls are TRBV15 and TRBJ2-2, with D possibly being TRBD2 (6 bases). CDR1 and CDR2 (germline): LNHNV, YYDKDF (reference sequence). CDR3 length: 15 amino acids. The V end was cut by 5 bases, the J end by 2 bases, with 12 bases between. The CDR3, as DNA: TGTGCCACCAGCTCCCTGACTAGAAACACCGGGGAGCTGTTTTTT. It codes for CATSSLTRNTGELFF.

This clonotype was counted at least ten times. The chain couples TRBV20-1 to TRBJ2-7; D is uncertain. CDR3 length: 12 amino acids. V was clipped by 1 base and J by 7 bases, with 11 bases between them. Germline CDR1 and CDR2: DFQATT and SNEGSKA (reference sequence). DNA of the CDR3: TGCAGTGCTAGAGTTACATTGGGAGAGCAGTACTTC. This codes for CSARVTLGEQYF.

The table lists this clonotype with many counts. The chain combines TRBV21-1 with TRBJ2-7; TRBD1, the table's D call, was not compared with the DNA. TRBV21-1 is an annotated pseudogene. The CDR3 sequence is 16 residues long. Here the CDR3 DNA reads TGTGCCAGCAGCCTCCGTAATAAGGGGCTTAGGTACGAGCAGTACTTC. It specifies CASSLRNKGLRYEQYF.

This clonotype was counted at least ten times. The rearrangement joins TRBV15 to TRBJ2-7; the D is unclear. CDR3 length: 15 residues. Per germline, CDR1 LNHNV and CDR2 YYDKDF (reference sequence). V was shortened by 6 bases and J by 3 bases, with 18 bases between the two germline ends. CDR3 region: CATSPTLQLLYEQYF. As DNA, the CDR3 is TGTGCCACCAGTCCTACTCTCCAGCTCCTCTACGAGCAGTACTTC.

At least ten counts were recorded for this clonotype. The chain has TRBV6-5 and TRBJ2-7, with D unresolved. The V and J ends lost 1 base and 2 bases respectively, with 9 bases between them. Germline V CDR1 and CDR2: MNHEY, SVGAGI. CDR3 length equals 14 residues. CDR3 bases: TGTGCCAGCAGTTACTACCCTGGCACCTACGAGCAGTACTTC. Its protein product is CASSYYPGTYEQYF.

At least ten counts were recorded for this clonotype. The chain has TRBV7-2 and TRBJ2-7; 8 positions agree with TRBD1. V trimming: 2 bases; J trimming: 4 bases; junction bases outside the gene matches: 7. The CDR3 sequence is 15 residues long. CDR1 SGHTA and CDR2 FQGNSA come from the germline V gene. The CDR3 protein is CASSLNVDRAYEQYF. The CDR3 nucleotides read TGTGCCAGCAGCTTAAACGTGGACAGGGCATACGAGCAGTACTTC.

This clonotype was found many times. This rearrangement joins TRBV2 to TRBJ2-1, with 9 bases aligning to TRBD2. Per germline, CDR1 SNHLY and CDR2 FYNNEI. With 4 bases clipped from V and 9 bases from J, the junction kept 4 bases outside the gene matches. CDR3 size: 13 residues. The chain's CDR3 is CASSGGTSPEQFF. The CDR3 DNA is TGTGCCAGCAGTGGGGGGACTAGCCCTGAGCAGTTCTTC.

The chain couples TRBV7-2 to TRBJ2-7, with D unresolved. This CDR3 has 11 amino acids. The V gene lost 6 bases and the J gene lost 4 bases, with 7 bases spanning the gap. The germline CDR1 and CDR2 sequences are SGHTA and FQGNSA. CDR3 sequence reads: CASSSEYEQYF. Here the CDR3 DNA reads TGTGCCAGCAGTTCAGAATACGAGCAGTACTTC.

This clonotype was counted ten times or more. This rearrangement joins TRBV4-3 to TRBJ2-5; possible D gene TRBD1, 6 bases. Per the germline V gene, CDR1 is LGHNA and CDR2 is YSLEER. Trimming took 3 bases from V and 1 from J, leaving 12 bases between them. The CDR3 runs to 15 residues. CDR3 bases: TGCGCCAGCAGCCACGGGTTAGGGGGCCAAGAGACCCAGTACTTC. Translated: CASSHGLGGQETQYF.

This clonotype was found many times. This chain links TRBV7-6 with TRBJ2-3; perhaps TRBD2 as D (5 bases). Trimming stripped 2 bases from V and 0 bases from J, with 15 bases between. This CDR3 region has 17 residues. Germline values: CDR1 SGHVS, CDR2 FNYEAQ. The CDR3 sequence: CASSLFTSGSSTDTQYF. The CDR3 DNA sequence: TGTGCCAGCAGCTTATTCACCAGCGGCTCTAGCACAGATACGCAGTATTTT.

This clonotype appeared many times. CDR3 region: CASSRESGSGSLNEQFF. Written as DNA, the CDR3 is TGCGCCAGCAGCCGAGAGTCGGGGAGCGGGAGTCTCAATGAGCAGTTCTTC. V gene TRBV4-3 combines with J gene TRBJ2-1, with TRBD2 matching 8 bases. V shed 4 bases, J shed 6 bases, and the junction held 14 bases outside the gene matches. The length of the CDR3 is 17 residues. Germline V gene data show CDR1 as LGHNA and CDR2 as YSLEER.